The present T cell receptor (beta chain) was sequenced within a study of CD8 T cells in Susac syndrome. An input of roughly 0.5 to 1 ug of RNA was subjected to reverse transcription using random hexamers. Across 54 Vbeta and 13 Jbeta, TCR beta CDR3 was amplified with immunoSEQ multiplex PCR. TCRdb analysed the immunoSEQ multiplex PCR reads with MiXCR anew, one entry per CDR3 protein. Of some 60,000 distinct CDR3 sequences in the sample, about 92% were seen once. The sample comprised CD8+ T cells from PBMCs. The TCR comes from a human donor in good health.

The CDR3 region is CASSDSGTGDIAGNQPQHF. The DNA of the CDR3 is TGTGCCAGCAGTGACTCCGGGACAGGAGATATAGCAGGGAATCAGCCCCAGCATTTT. The chain combines TRBV27 with TRBJ1-5; TRBD1 matches at 8 bases. Germline trimming cut 5 bases from V and 4 bases from J; bases unmatched to any gene: 19. Looked up from germline, CDR1 is MNHEY and CDR2 is SMNVEV (reference sequence). The CDR3 spans 19 residues.